This T cell receptor (beta chain) was sequenced during a study of regulatory T cells in long-lasting Graves disease. Time point noted: newly diagnosed GD, antithyroid drugs for less than 3 months. The authors made the TCR library using RNA they extracted from PBMCs. Sequencing libraries for TCR beta were prepared with iRepertoire HTBI primers and Arm-PCR of CDR3 regions. TCRdb redid the calling of the multiplex PCR reads with MiXCR, one entry per CDR3 protein. This table has a few hundred thousand distinct CDR3 sequences, 12% appearing once. In its sample, this clonotype was seen many times. V was clipped by 2 bases and J by 3 bases, with 9 bases between them. The CDR3 extends over 14 amino acids. The V gene's germline CDR1 is SGHKS and CDR2 YYEKEE (reference sequence). The sample was also linked to a second study, of T cells in Graves' hyperthyroidism and ophthalmopathy.

The J gene is TRBJ1-5, the V gene TRBV5-5; D gene unclear. Specimen: peripheral blood mononuclear cells (PBMCs), collected at new diagnosis, from a patient treated with antithyroid drugs. The clonotype originates from a woman aged 18-29 years with Graves disease. DNA for the CDR3: TGTGCCAGCAGCTTTCTTCTGTCCAATCAGCCCCAGCATTTT. This sequence encodes CASSFLLSNQPQHF.